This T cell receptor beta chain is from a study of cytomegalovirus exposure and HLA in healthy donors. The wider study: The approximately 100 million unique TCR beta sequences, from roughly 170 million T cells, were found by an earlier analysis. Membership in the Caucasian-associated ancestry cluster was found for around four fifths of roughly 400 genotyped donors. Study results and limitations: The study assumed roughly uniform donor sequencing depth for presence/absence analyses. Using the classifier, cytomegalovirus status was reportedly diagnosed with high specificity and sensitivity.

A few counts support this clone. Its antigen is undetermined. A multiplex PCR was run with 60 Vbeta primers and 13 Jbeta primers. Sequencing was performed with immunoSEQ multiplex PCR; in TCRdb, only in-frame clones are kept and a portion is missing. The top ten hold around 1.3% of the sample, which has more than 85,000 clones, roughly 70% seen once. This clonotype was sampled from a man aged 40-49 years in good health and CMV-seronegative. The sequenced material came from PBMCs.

CDR3 in amino acids: CASSLDFYRALGGYTF. Here the CDR3 DNA reads TGTGCCAGCAGCTTAGATTTTTACAGGGCTCTCGGAGGCTACACCTTC. V is TRBV7-8 and J is TRBJ1-2; D perhaps matches TRBD1 (6 bases). The germline V and J ends were trimmed by 1 base and 8 bases, with 20 bases remaining between them. The CDR3 totals 16 residues. CDR1 and CDR2 (germline): SGHVS, FQNEAQ.